This T cell receptor beta chain was sequenced for a study of post-analysis software for immune sequencing data. Study summary: Both relapsing-remitting and secondary progressive multiple sclerosis featured among the disease courses, as did progressive-relapsing multiple sclerosis. The study's findings and limits: When patients were compared with controls, about five TRBV segments were more frequent, TRBV5-6, TRBV5-1 and TRBV20-1 among them. Patients with multiple sclerosis recorded significantly lower normalized Chao1 diversity than controls, the study found.

This clonotype was counted at least ten times. The target antigen is unknown. cDNA libraries for TCR beta contained unique molecular identifiers. Starting from approximately 0.95 to 9.8 million T cells, the study yielded a few hundred thousand cDNA molecules. TCRdb processed the PCR reads anew with MiXCR; each CDR3 protein has one entry. The sample holds 750,000 to 950,000 distinct CDR3 sequences, 53% seen once. V lost 6 bases to trimming and J lost 0 bases, with 8 bases between them. The CDR3 length is 13 residues. The V gene's germline CDR1 is MNHEY and CDR2 SVGAGI. The chain employs TRBV6-5 and TRBJ2-5; weak D call: TRBD1 (5 bases). The sequence came from a girl aged 10-17 years with multiple sclerosis. Sequenced input: blood. CDR3 residues: CASSRTYQETQYF. The CDR3 nucleotides read TGTGCCAGCAGCCGGACATACCAAGAGACCCAGTACTTC.